This T cell receptor beta chain is drawn from a study of neoadjuvant nivolumab and ipilimumab in lung cancer. Sequenced by immunoSEQ multiplex PCR; TCRdb stores in-frame clones only, minus some. This sample has 39,000 or so clones, with roughly 89% found just once. This clone was detected only once. V trimming: 2 bases; J trimming: 4 bases; junction bases outside the gene matches: 8. The V gene's germline CDR1 is SGHTA and CDR2 FQGNSA. The CDR3 consists of 16 residues. This sequence was found in an adult with non-small cell lung cancer. V gene TRBV7-2 combines with J gene TRBJ2-1; 7 bases line up with TRBD2. This specimen consisted of peripheral blood, obtained before neoadjuvant nivolumab, alone or with ipilimumab. CDR3 in amino acids: CASSLSPGGWYNEQFF. CDR3 DNA sequence: TGTGCCAGCAGCTTATCCCCGGGAGGATGGTACAATGAGCAGTTCTTC.